Listed below are T cell receptor beta chains from one sample, sequenced in a study of Ad26.COV2.S vaccination and SARS-CoV-2 variants. Clones were sequenced by immunoSEQ multiplex PCR, and TCRdb holds only the in-frame ones, with some missing. The sample consists of around 340,000 clones, 88% of them appearing once. The sample was peripheral blood, taken in a trial of Ad26.COV2.S vaccine versus placebo. Receptor source: a person aged 18-65 years who received the Ad26.COV2.S COVID-19 vaccine or a placebo. The CDR3 runs from the conserved cysteine through the conserved F or W. D genes are given only for firm matches. A clone size is listed for some rows: how often the clone was seen (once, few, many), or a class if it is expanded.

CASSLRDRGEQYF TGTGCCAGCAGCCTCCGGGACAGGGGCGAGCAGTACTTC TRBV12-3/TRBV12-4 - TRBJ2-7 TRBD1
CASSFELTYEQYF TGCGCCAGCAGCTTTGAGCTTACCTACGAGCAGTACTTC TRBV5-1 - TRBJ2-7 -
CASSQTIRGQGAFGYTF TGCGCCAGCAGCCAGACCATCCGAGGGCAGGGGGCGTTTGGCTACACCTTC TRBV4-3 - TRBJ1-2 TRBD1
CASGRAGGMGNEQFF TGTGCCAGCGGCCGAGCGGGAGGGATGGGCAATGAGCAGTTCTTC TRBV6-2/TRBV6-3 - TRBJ2-1 TRBD2
CASSLSPAGRYEQYF TGTGCCAGCAGCCTCTCCCCGGCAGGTCGCTACGAGCAGTACTTC TRBV9 - TRBJ2-7 -
CASSLTSRLGSNQPQHF TGTGCCAGCAGCCTAACCTCTCGACTGGGTAGCAATCAGCCCCAGCATTTT TRBV3-1/TRBV3-2 - TRBJ1-5 -
CASSQNPGQRYSLNTEAFF TGTGCCAGCAGCCAAAATCCGGGACAGAGATACAGTTTGAACACTGAAGCTTTCTTT TRBV7-2 - TRBJ1-1 TRBD1
CASSESAGTGELFF TGTGCCAGCAGTGAATCTGCCGGCACCGGGGAGCTGTTTTTT TRBV2 - TRBJ2-2 -
CASSSGTRTDTQYF TGCGCCAGCAGCTCCGGGACACGCACAGATACGCAGTATTTT TRBV5-1 - TRBJ2-3 -
CASSKHRGGWFF TGTGCCAGCAGCAAGCACAGGGGAGGGTGGTTCTTC TRBV5-8 - TRBJ2-1 -
CASSLGSLEQYF TGTGCCAGCAGCTTAGGGTCCCTCGAGCAGTACTTC TRBV7-9 few TRBJ2-7 -
CASSRRAGGGSGELFF TGTGCCAGCAGCCGACGGGCGGGAGGAGGCTCCGGGGAGCTGTTTTTT TRBV28 - TRBJ2-2 TRBD2
CASSLEGGSDYEQYF TGCGCCAGCAGCTTGGAAGGGGGGAGCGACTACGAGCAGTACTTC TRBV5-1 - TRBJ2-7 -
CASSLGTGGVEQFF TGTGCCAGCAGCTTAGGGACAGGGGGCGTCGAGCAGTTCTTC TRBV7-6 - TRBJ2-1 TRBD1
CASRMGQGYYGYTF TGTGCCAGCAGGATGGGACAGGGCTACTATGGCTACACCTTC TRBV2 - TRBJ1-2 TRBD1
CASSWGGGEAFF TGTGCCAGCAGCTGGGGGGGAGGTGAAGCTTTCTTT TRBV13 - TRBJ1-1 -
CASSWSGILTDTQYF TGTGCCAGCAGCTGGAGCGGGATTCTGACAGATACGCAGTATTTT TRBV7-3 - TRBJ2-3 TRBD2
CASSSRGGGAAGNTIYF TGTGCCAGCAGTTCCCGTGGGGGGGGCGCCGCTGGAAACACCATATATTTT TRBV27 - TRBJ1-3 -
CASSMSRDRGGSPLHF TGTGCCAGTAGTATGTCCCGGGACAGGGGTGGATCACCCCTCCACTTT TRBV19 - TRBJ1-6 TRBD1
CASSFGGTIGNTIYF TGTGCCAGCAGTTTTGGGGGGACAATTGGAAACACCATATATTTT TRBV28 - TRBJ1-3 -
CSVEGGPGWIEAFF TGCAGCGTTGAAGGGGGGCCAGGCTGGATCGAAGCTTTCTTT TRBV29-1 - TRBJ1-1 -
CASSSGLGSEAFF TGTGCCAGCAGCTCCGGACTAGGATCTGAAGCTTTCTTT TRBV5-5 few TRBJ1-1 -
CASTPDRGNQPQHF TGTGCCAGCACCCCTGACAGGGGCAATCAGCCCCAGCATTTT TRBV27 - TRBJ1-5 TRBD1
CASSQPTGWEEKLFF TGTGCCAGCAGCCAGCCGACAGGGTGGGAGGAAAAACTGTTTTTT TRBV3-1/TRBV3-2 - TRBJ1-4 TRBD1
CAWSPDRLTGELFF TGTGCCTGGAGTCCCGACAGGCTCACCGGGGAGCTGTTTTTT TRBV30 - TRBJ2-2 -
CASRRAGTGLYEQYF TGTGCCAGCAGGCGCGCCGGGACAGGGTTATACGAGCAGTACTTC TRBV7-2 - TRBJ2-7 TRBD1
CASSHGDRVALSEETQYF TGTGCCAGCAGCCATGGGGACAGGGTGGCACTAAGTGAAGAGACCCAGTACTTC TRBV3-1/TRBV3-2 once TRBJ2-5 TRBD1
CASSFGHRGEKLFF TGCGCCAGCAGCTTCGGTCACCGGGGTGAAAAACTGTTTTTT TRBV5-1 - TRBJ1-4 -
CASSYARQGIYGYTF TGTGCCAGCAGTTACGCGAGACAGGGAATCTATGGCTACACCTTC TRBV6-2/TRBV6-3 - TRBJ1-2 TRBD1
CASSLGPGTGAYNQPQHF TGTGCCAGCAGCTTAGGTCCCGGGACAGGGGCCTACAATCAGCCCCAGCATTTT TRBV7-2 - TRBJ1-5 TRBD1
CASSFSRGHGYTF TGTGCCAGCAGTTTTTCCAGGGGTCATGGCTACACCTTC TRBV12-3/TRBV12-4 - TRBJ1-2 -
CASSVEVGGSTDTQYF TGTGCCAGCAGCGTAGAGGTGGGGGGAAGCACAGATACGCAGTATTTT TRBV9 - TRBJ2-3 -
CASSPRRQGARTGELFF TGTGCCAGTAGTCCTAGAAGACAGGGGGCGAGGACCGGGGAGCTGTTTTTT TRBV19 - TRBJ2-2 TRBD1
CASSPWASGYEQYF TGTGCCAGCTCCCCATGGGCTAGCGGGTACGAGCAGTACTTC TRBV18 once TRBJ2-7 TRBD2
CASSQSGGNQPQHF TGTGCCAGCAGCCAATCGGGGGGCAATCAGCCCCAGCATTTT TRBV3-1/TRBV3-2 few TRBJ1-5 -
CASSLPLAGGGEQFF TGTGCCAGCAGCTTACCCCTAGCGGGAGGAGGTGAGCAGTTCTTC TRBV7-3 - TRBJ2-1 TRBD2
CASSRSNSPYEQYF TGTGCCAGCTCACGTTCTAACTCTCCCTACGAGCAGTACTTC TRBV18 - TRBJ2-7 -
CASSIVYNEQFF TGTGCCAGTAGTATAGTCTACAATGAGCAGTTCTTC TRBV19 - TRBJ2-1 -
CATSRDRYGGGNGYTF TGTGCCACCAGCAGAGATCGCTATGGAGGGGGGAATGGCTACACCTTC TRBV15 - TRBJ1-2 -
CASSPPSLNNEQFF TGCGCCAGCAGCCCCCCAAGCCTAAACAATGAGCAGTTCTTC TRBV5-1 - TRBJ2-1 -
CASAPGSRSGTEAFF TGTGCCAGCGCTCCGGGATCCAGGTCGGGGACTGAAGCTTTCTTT TRBV18 - TRBJ1-1 -
CASSPDMPPTPLHF TGTGCCAGCTCACCAGACATGCCCCCTACACCCCTCCACTTT TRBV18 - TRBJ1-6 -
CASSLNRGRDYEQYF TGTGCCAGCTCACTAAACAGGGGTCGAGACTACGAGCAGTACTTC TRBV18 once TRBJ2-7 TRBD1
CASSRLGVSYNEQFF TGTGCCAGTAGTAGGCTGGGGGTCTCCTACAATGAGCAGTTCTTC TRBV19 - TRBJ2-1 -
CASSSGLTVRNTEAFF TGTGCCAGCAGCTCGGGTCTGACTGTGCGGAACACTGAAGCTTTCTTT TRBV7-9 - TRBJ1-1 -
CASSPPPGAGNTIYF TGTGCCAGCAGCCCGCCCCCAGGGGCTGGAAACACCATATATTTT TRBV3-1/TRBV3-2 - TRBJ1-3 -
CARSSTDRGLAYEQYF TGTGCCAGAAGCTCTACCGACAGGGGCCTGGCCTACGAGCAGTACTTC TRBV5-3 once TRBJ2-7 TRBD1
CASSVDLGTGGSYGYTF TGTGCCAGCAGCGTAGACCTCGGGACAGGGGGCTCCTATGGCTACACCTTC TRBV9 - TRBJ1-2 TRBD1
CATSRDTGGNQPQHF TGTGCCACCAGCAGAGATACAGGGGGAAATCAGCCCCAGCATTTT TRBV15 once TRBJ1-5 TRBD1
CASSDFARSDTQYF TGTGCCAGCAGCGACTTCGCAAGGTCAGATACGCAGTATTTT TRBV11-2 once TRBJ2-3 -
CASSPQARGGYTF TGTGCCAGCAGCCCACAGGCTCGGGGTGGCTACACCTTC TRBV14 - TRBJ1-2 -
CASSSGDIEETQYF TGTGCCAGTAGTTCAGGGGACATCGAAGAGACCCAGTACTTC TRBV19 - TRBJ2-5 -
CASSLEGLYGYTF TGTGCCAGCAGCCTCGAAGGACTCTATGGCTACACCTTC TRBV7-3 few TRBJ1-2 -
CASNPGGATEAFF TGTGCCAGTAACCCGGGAGGGGCCACTGAAGCTTTCTTT TRBV6-5 - TRBJ1-1 -
CASSLETENIQYF TGTGCCAGCAGCTTGGAGACAGAAAACATTCAGTACTTC TRBV5-4 few TRBJ2-4 -
CAIRDPTTGGAEEQYF TGTGCCATCAGAGACCCTACGACAGGGGGCGCGGAGGAGCAGTACTTC TRBV10-3 - TRBJ2-7 TRBD1
CASSLLAGEFRETQYF TGTGCCAGCAGCTTACTAGCGGGGGAGTTTAGAGAGACCCAGTACTTC TRBV5-5 - TRBJ2-5 TRBD2
CASSEAGGSPQPQHF TGTGCCAGCAGTGAAGCGGGGGGTAGTCCTCAGCCCCAGCATTTT TRBV2 - TRBJ1-5 -
CASSLATSGTYEQYF TGCGCCAGCAGCTTGGCGACTAGCGGAACCTACGAGCAGTACTTC TRBV5-1 - TRBJ2-7 TRBD2